These T cell receptor beta chains were read from a single sample in a study of blood T cells in healthy people across ages. One entry per CDR3 protein results from TCRdb running MiXCR on the 5' RACE reads. The profile shows some 1.5 million distinct CDR3 sequences, over 25% of them singletons. The source material was blood. Receptor source: a woman aged 25-40 years in good health. CDR3s include the opening cysteine and the closing phenylalanine or tryptophan. A D gene is named only where the DNA matches it firmly. The size of a clone is reported for some rows only, either as once, few or many, or as a class for expanded clones.

>TRBJ2-6|.|.|TRBV13
TGTGCCAGCAGGCTACTTCTTCCCGGGGCCAACGTCCTGACTTTC
CASRLLLPGANVLTF
>TRBJ1-2|.|.|TRBV30
TGTGCCTCTTCTAGGGCCGCCTCCAACTATGGCTACACCTTC
CASSRAASNYGYTF
>TRBJ1-1|once|.|TRBV10-3
TGTGCCATCACGGGGGACTCTGAAGCTTTCTTT
CAITGDSEAFF
>TRBJ1-2|few|.|TRBV7-9
TGTGCCAGCAGCGATTTAGGAAGGCGCTACGGCTACACCTTC
CASSDLGRRYGYTF
>TRBJ2-7|many|.|TRBV6-5
TGTGCCAGCACCCAAGGGGCCCTCTACGAGCAGTACTTC
CASTQGALYEQYF
>TRBJ2-3|.|.|TRBV20-1
TGCAGTGCTCCGGGTGTGCAGTGGGACCTCACAGATACGCAGTATTTT
CSAPGVQWDLTDTQYF
>TRBJ2-3|.|.|TRBV12-3/TRBV12-4
TGTGCCAGCAGTCCCAGGGGATTCAGCACAGATACGCAGTATTTT
CASSPRGFSTDTQYF
>TRBJ2-7|.|.|TRBV11-2
TGTGCCGGCAGCTCGTACGAGCAGTACTTC
CAGSSYEQYF
>TRBJ1-2|.|.|TRBV12-3/TRBV12-4
TGTGCCAGCAGTCTCTCGGACAGATCTATTGGCTACACCTTC
CASSLSDRSIGYTF
>TRBJ1-5|.|.|TRBV19
TGTGCCAGTAGTATCCAACTGCACCAGCCCCAGCATTTT
CASSIQLHQPQHF
>TRBJ2-1|few|.|TRBV7-9
TGTGCCAGCAGCTTAGTTATAGCGGTGAGCTCCTACAATGAGCAGTTCTTC
CASSLVIAVSSYNEQFF
>TRBJ1-1|few|.|TRBV28
TGTGCCAGCATCGTGGGCCAGGCTTTCACTGAAGCTTTCTTT
CASIVGQAFTEAFF
>TRBJ1-2|.|.|TRBV11-2
TGTGCCAGCAGCTTAGATCTAATGGGTAATGGCTACACCTTC
CASSLDLMGNGYTF
>TRBJ2-2|.|.|TRBV5-1
TGCGCCAGCAGCTCGACAGGGAGGGACACCGGGGAGCTGTTTTTT
CASSSTGRDTGELFF
>TRBJ2-7|many|TRBD1|TRBV9
TGTGCCAGCACTCCTGACAGGGGGGACACCTACGAGCAGTACTTC
CASTPDRGDTYEQYF
>TRBJ1-4|.|.|TRBV7-2
TGTGCCAGCAGCTTAGAGCCCCGGGTCCTTAATGAAAAACTGTTTTTT
CASSLEPRVLNEKLFF
>TRBJ1-1|.|.|TRBV20-1
TGCAGTGCCGCTATTTCGGCGAACACTGAAGCTTTCTTT
CSAAISANTEAFF
>TRBJ1-3|.|.|TRBV2
TGTGCCAGCAGTGGTGGGCAGGGTCGAGGGAACACCATATATTTT
CASSGGQGRGNTIYF
>TRBJ2-1|.|.|TRBV20-1
TGCAGTGCTAGACCCGGGGTAGATGAGCAGTTCTTC
CSARPGVDEQFF
>TRBJ2-2|.|.|TRBV3-1
TGTGCCAGCAGCCTTCGGCAGGGGATCACCGGGGAGCGGTTTTTT
CASSLRQGITGERFF
>TRBJ1-4|.|TRBD1|TRBV5-1
TGCGCCAGCACCTGGACAGGACACGGGGGGGAAAAACTGTTTTTT
CASTWTGHGGEKLFF
>TRBJ2-3|many|.|TRBV20-1
TGCAGTGCTAGAGGTGGCGACAGAAACACAGATACGCAGTATTTT
CSARGGDRNTDTQYF
>TRBJ2-1|few|TRBD2|TRBV12-5
TGTGCTAGTGGTTTGTTCGGACTAGCGGTCAATGAGCAGTTCTTC
CASGLFGLAVNEQFF
>TRBJ2-7|.|TRBD1|TRBV2
TGTGTCAGCAGTTTCTCGACAGGGAGTTACGAGCAGTACTTC
CVSSFSTGSYEQYF
>TRBJ1-2|few|.|TRBV28
TGTGCCAGCAGTTTATACGCTAACTATGGCTACACCTTC
CASSLYANYGYTF
>TRBJ2-3|few|.|TRBV7-9
TGTGCCAGCAGCTTTAGGGGACCACCCACAGATACGCAGTATTTT
CASSFRGPPTDTQYF
>TRBJ2-7|.|TRBD2|TRBV27
TGTGCCAGCGGTTTGGGTAGCGGGGAACTTTACGAGCAGTACTTC
CASGLGSGELYEQYF
>TRBJ2-7|many|.|TRBV6-5
TGTGCCAGCAGTTACTCCTATTCTAGCTCCTACGAGCAGTACTTC
CASSYSYSSSYEQYF
>TRBJ1-2|.|.|TRBV12-3/TRBV12-4
TGTGCCAGCACTAGGGACGTCCGAGGGGGCTACACCTTC
CASTRDVRGGYTF
>TRBJ2-7|few|TRBD1|TRBV5-5
TGTGCCAGCAGCTTGGGTGCGGGACAGGGAACCTACGAGCAGTACTTC
CASSLGAGQGTYEQYF
>TRBJ1-5|.|.|TRBV30
TGTGCCTGGAGGAAAGGTCTTAGCAATCAGCCCCAGCATTTT
CAWRKGLSNQPQHF
>TRBJ1-1|many|.|TRBV3-1
TGTGCCAGCAGCCAAGGGCAGGAGCCGTCGAACACTGAAGCTTTCTTT
CASSQGQEPSNTEAFF
>TRBJ2-1|few|.|TRBV11-3
TGTGCCAGCAACTTAGGTGGGAGGGGGGGCGCTAACAATGAGCAGTTCTTC
CASNLGGRGGANNEQFF
>TRBJ1-2|few|TRBD1|TRBV12-3/TRBV12-4
TGTGCCAGCAGTCCGGGACAGACCCTCTATGGCTACACCTTC
CASSPGQTLYGYTF
>TRBJ1-1|.|.|TRBV7-9
TGTGCCAGCAGCTTAGGGGTTCTGGGCTTGAACACTGAAGCTTTCTTT
CASSLGVLGLNTEAFF
>TRBJ2-1|few|.|TRBV20-1
TGCAGTGCTGCAACCGGGGGCCGAGGGGGGTACAATGAGCAGTTCTTC
CSAATGGRGGYNEQFF
>TRBJ2-3|.|.|TRBV3-1
TGTGCCAGCAGCCCTTCAGGGAGGGATACGCAGTATTTT
CASSPSGRDTQYF
>TRBJ2-1|.|TRBD2|TRBV28
TGTGCCAGCGGTGGGCGGGGGGTCTCCTACAATGAGCAGTTCTTC
CASGGRGVSYNEQFF
>TRBJ1-1|few|.|TRBV5-1
TGCGCCAGCAGCCGCTCCGGGTCCACTGAAGCTTTCTTT
CASSRSGSTEAFF
>TRBJ1-2|.|.|TRBV4-1
TGTGCCAGCAGCCAAGATAGGGGCTACACCTTC
CASSQDRGYTF
>TRBJ2-4|many|TRBD2|TRBV4-3
TGCGCCAGCAGCCAAGACTTGGTAGCGGGAGCTTCCATTCAGTACTTC
CASSQDLVAGASIQYF
>TRBJ1-5|.|.|TRBV30
TGTGCCTGGAGTGTGCAGGACGATCAGCCCCAGCATTTT
CAWSVQDDQPQHF
>TRBJ2-7|many|TRBD1|TRBV27
TGTGCCAGCAGTTTATATGGGGACAGGGGGTTCTACGAGCAGTACTTC
CASSLYGDRGFYEQYF
>TRBJ2-1|many|.|TRBV10-3
TGTGCCATCAGTAGACAGCTTAATGAGCAGTTCTTC
CAISRQLNEQFF
>TRBJ2-5|few|.|TRBV11-2
TGTGCCAGCACCTCTAGAGGGGTTCGAGAGACCCAGTACTTC
CASTSRGVRETQYF
>TRBJ2-1|many|TRBD2|TRBV5-1
TGCGCCAGCAGGGGACTAGCGGCCAATGAGCAGTTCTTC
CASRGLAANEQFF
>TRBJ2-7|many|.|TRBV20-1
TGCAGTGCTAGAGGGAGGCAGCAGGGAAACTACGAGCAGTACTTC
CSARGRQQGNYEQYF
>TRBJ2-1|.|.|TRBV7-2
TGTGCCAGCAGTTTAGGTCGGCTAGTGGGTGAGCAGTTCTTC
CASSLGRLVGEQFF
>TRBJ2-7|.|.|TRBV12-3/TRBV12-4
TGTGTCAGCAGTTCGCAGCAGGGAAACGAGCAGTACTTC
CVSSSQQGNEQYF
>TRBJ2-7|many|TRBD2|TRBV5-6
TGTGCCAGCAGCTTTGGACTAGATGCTGCCGAGCAGTACTTC
CASSFGLDAAEQYF
>TRBJ2-5|.|TRBD1|TRBV5-1
TGCGCCAGCAGCTGGGGACAGGGGCGACGAGAGCAGTACTTC
CASSWGQGRREQYF
>TRBJ2-5|few|.|TRBV28
TGTGCCAGCATACCCTGGGGGGAGCCTCAAGAGACCCAGTACTTC
CASIPWGEPQETQYF
>TRBJ2-1|few|TRBD2|TRBV5-1
TGCGCCAGCAGCCCAATCGGCGGGGGGCAGTCCGCTGAGCAGTTCTTC
CASSPIGGGQSAEQFF
>TRBJ1-5|.|TRBD1|TRBV20-1
TGCAGTGCAGGGACAGGGGTGGGCAATCAGCCCCAGCATTTT
CSAGTGVGNQPQHF
>TRBJ2-7|many|.|TRBV4-3
TGCGCCAGCAGCTGCGACGAGCAGTACTTC
CASSCDEQYF